This T cell receptor beta chain was observed in a study of blood T cell repertoires in COVID-19. Background on the study: Spain, Italy and the United States supplied samples that represented acute and convalescent COVID-19. T cells, B-cell-depleted T cells, or PBMCs supplied cDNA or gDNA.

Authors' data handling: The assay estimated nucleated cells by amplifying reference gene primers. Sequenced by immunoSEQ multiplex PCR; TCRdb stores in-frame clones only, minus some. D and trimming come from the DNA, and the V and J calls and clone size come from that table. The sample has tens of thousands of clones, approximately 86% seen once. The specimen was peripheral blood. The clonotype comes from a woman aged 50 to 65 with active or convalescent COVID-19.

The CDR3 reads CASSVATSGGHQETQYF. DNA for the CDR3: TGTGCCAGCAGCGTAGCTACTAGCGGGGGGCACCAAGAGACCCAGTACTTC. This sequence joins TRBV9 and TRBJ2-5; 12 bases agree with TRBD2. V shed 0 bases and J 0 bases; nucleotides not matched to a gene: 3. The CDR3 totals 17 residues. The germline gives CDR1 SGDLS, CDR2 YYNGEE.